Included here is one T cell receptor (beta chain) sequence, with context. In its sample, this clonotype was seen many times. This receptor's antigen is unknown. Base qualities are not recorded, but no much larger clone differs from it by a single base. The germline V gene yields SGHTA for CDR1 and FQGNSA for CDR2. The CDR3 measures 13 amino acids from cysteine to phenylalanine. Kept here is only the CDR3 DNA, which spans 39 bases and is read in frame from base 1. Trimming removed 5 bases from V and 6 bases from J, leaving 14 bases between the germline ends. TCR beta CDR3 regions were amplified from RNA transcripts. A first-round RT-PCR of the TCR CDR3 used the HTBI primer set with the Qiagen OneStep RT-PCR kit. The libraries were constructed in a second round of multiplex PCR and then size-selected and purified. Sequencing of the libraries was done on an Illumina HiSeq2000 using paired-end 100 bp reads. In the authors' own workflow: SOAPnuke was used to process the raw data, removing reads that contained adapters or uncalled bases, had a mean Phred below 15, or lacked an exact match to the constant primer or identifier. High-quality paired reads were merged with COPE v1.2.5, and unique nucleotide sequences were defined as clonotypes. MiTCR v1.1 was used to align the clonotypes against IMGT TRBV, TRBD and TRBJ reference segments. The analysis included only V-J combinations with a frequency above 0.0001, which together covered around 99% of the repertoires. A TCS score was defined as the ratio of F50 (clonal expansion) to E x V (chaos), with BLOSUM62-based TCRdist applied between CDR3 peptides within each V-J. Welch's t-statistics and random forest reduced approximately 520 V-J features to around 14, which were used in a naive Bayes classifier (R e1071). The raw public data were reprocessed by TCRdb itself: fastp quality trimming at Q25, MiXCR clonotype calling, in-frame beta chains only. Records with the same CDR3 protein are collapsed into one entry carrying the most frequent genes and DNA. The V and J calls, along with clone size, are taken from TCRdb and not from the paper's own processing. For this sample the table gives around 500,000 distinct CDR3 sequences, of which 14% were detected only once. In total, the top ten clones hold about 15% of the sample.

Stable Graves' hyperthyroidism was defined as no progression to ophthalmopathy during 18 months of follow-up. Hyperthyroidism patients were newly diagnosed, with disease duration under 2 months, and aged 18 to 65 years. Any patient with an uncontrolled infection, another autoimmune disease, pregnancy or lactation was excluded. Clinical symptoms, serum thyroxine and TRAb, thyroid ultrasound, and orbital computed tomography formed the basis for the diagnoses. PBMCs were separated from roughly 10 ml of fresh peripheral blood using Ficoll-Paque density gradient centrifugation. Total RNA was extracted using Trizol reagent, and RNA quality was assessed on an Agilent 2100 Bioanalyzer. The data were taken from a study of T cells in Graves' hyperthyroidism and ophthalmopathy (dated by TCRdb to the late 2010s). As for the study more broadly: Peripheral blood was collected at initial diagnosis, before any treatment. TCR Vbeta CDR3 sequencing of 120 to 150 peripheral blood samples (over 40 ophthalmopathy, roughly 74 hyperthyroidism and around 17 progressor patients) is reported in the paper. The study also compared thyroid tissue and blood T-cell repertoires from about 6 Graves' hyperthyroidism patients. A discovery cohort of around 98 patients, 43 with Graves' ophthalmopathy and about 58 with stable Graves' hyperthyroidism, was used to find distinguishing TCR V-J signatures. Once sampling was done, hyperthyroidism patients were given methimazole at a starting dose of 30 mg daily, whereas ophthalmopathy patients were given high-dose intravenous methylprednisolone. Prospective prediction of ophthalmopathy was tested in an independent validation cohort of some 19 hyperthyroidism patients and 17 patients who later progressed to ophthalmopathy. For training and testing, the roughly 93 patients in the discovery cohort were randomly divided in a 7:3 ratio. The research as a whole found: A 13 V-J signature model separated ophthalmopathy from stable hyperthyroidism, with around 88% sensitivity and 81% to 83% specificity in cross-validation and 80%/75% in testing. In validation, progression to ophthalmopathy was predicted by the model with around 70% sensitivity and roughly 76% specificity, a median of roughly 6.4 months before onset. Sample size was not statistically predetermined, and blinding of investigators to group allocation was not performed. Blood samples also contained most of the expanded thyroid clonotypes (frequency above 0.001), which suggests that blood repertoires may reflect thyroid immune responses.

Sequencing was performed on blood. This chain is built from TRBV7-2 and TRBJ2-7, and perhaps TRBD2 as D gene, on 5 matching bases. The receptor comes from a woman between 35 and 50 years old with Graves' hyperthyroidism. This receptor carries the CDR3 CASSPLALLEQYF. The DNA reads as follows: TGTGCCAGCAGCCCGTTAGCGCTGCTCGAGCAGTACTTC.